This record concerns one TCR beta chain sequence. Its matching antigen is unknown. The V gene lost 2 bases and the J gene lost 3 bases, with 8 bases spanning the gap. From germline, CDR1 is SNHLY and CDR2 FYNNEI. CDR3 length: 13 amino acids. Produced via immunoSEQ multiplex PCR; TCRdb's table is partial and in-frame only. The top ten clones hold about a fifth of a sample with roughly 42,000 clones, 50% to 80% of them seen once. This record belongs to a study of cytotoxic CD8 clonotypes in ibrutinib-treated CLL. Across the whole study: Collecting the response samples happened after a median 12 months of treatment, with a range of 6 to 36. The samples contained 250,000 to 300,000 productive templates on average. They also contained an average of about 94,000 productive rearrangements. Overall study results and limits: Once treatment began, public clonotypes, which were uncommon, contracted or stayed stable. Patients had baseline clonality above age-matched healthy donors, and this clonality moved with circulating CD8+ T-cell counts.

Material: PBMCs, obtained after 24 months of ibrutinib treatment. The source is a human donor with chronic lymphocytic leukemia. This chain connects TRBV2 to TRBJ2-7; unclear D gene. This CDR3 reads CASSELVFYEQYF. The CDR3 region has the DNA TGTGCCAGCAGTGAATTGGTTTTCTACGAGCAGTACTTC.